The 7 T cell receptor beta chains presented below share a single source sample, sequenced in a study of cytomegalovirus exposure and HLA in healthy donors. The PCR made use of 60 Vbeta and 13 Jbeta primers. Clones were sequenced by immunoSEQ multiplex PCR, and TCRdb holds only the in-frame ones, with some missing. In the table there are around 67,000 clones, approximately 72% of which are singletons. Source material: PBMCs. The receptor set was obtained from a woman aged 25 to 45 in good health and CMV-seropositive.

J is TRBJ1-2 and V is TRBV28, with no clear D. Deletions cut 6 bases from V and 8 bases from J, with 13 bases between. Germline-derived CDR1 and CDR2 are MDHEN and SYDVKM. The CDR3 has 12 amino acids. This CDR3 reads CASSWTKAGYTF. The CDR3 bases are TGTGCCAGCAGCTGGACTAAGGCAGGCTACACCTTC.

J is TRBJ2-1 and V is TRBV19; D is possibly TRBD1 (5 bases). The V end was cut by 9 bases, the J end by 4 bases, with 19 bases between. The CDR3 runs 15 residues. Germline-derived CDR1 and CDR2 are LNHDA and SQIVND (reference sequence). The CDR3 nucleotides are TGTGCCAGCCAGGACCTAGGGGCTCCTTACAATGAGCAGTTCTTC. Its translation: CASQDLGAPYNEQFF.

This clone occurred a few times. V and J are TRBV6-5 and TRBJ1-2, with 7 nucleotides matching TRBD1. V trimming: 0 bases; J trimming: 8 bases; junction bases outside the gene matches: 3. The CDR3 is made up of 13 amino acids. Germline V gives CDR1 MNHEY, CDR2 SVGAGI. CDR3: CASSYSTGRGYTF. DNA of the CDR3: TGTGCCAGCAGTTACTCGACAGGGAGAGGCTACACCTTC.

The J gene is TRBJ1-2, the V gene TRBV25-1, with D possibly TRBD1 on 5 matching bases. Germline CDR1 is MGHDK and CDR2 is SYGVNS. The ends were cut back, 3 bases at V and 0 bases at J, with 14 bases in the middle. CDR3 length equals 16 residues. The CDR3 here is CASSEAGRRANYGYTF. For the CDR3, the DNA is TGTGCCAGCAGTGAGGCGGGACGTCGAGCTAACTATGGCTACACCTTC.

The chain links TRBV27 to TRBJ2-7, with 11 positions matching TRBD2. CDR1 and CDR2 from the germline V gene are MNHEY and SMNVEV (reference sequence). The length of the CDR3 is 17 residues. The V gene end was trimmed by 2 bases and the J gene end by 2 bases; junction bases not matched to a gene: 8. The CDR3 loop is CASSLPHSGRVPYEQYF. For the CDR3, the DNA is TGTGCCAGCAGTTTACCTCATAGCGGGAGGGTCCCCTACGAGCAGTACTTC.

CDR3 sequence (DNA): TGCGCCAGCTGCCTGACTAGCGGGAGGGCCGCTACCGGGGAGCTGTTTTTT. The encoded protein is CASCLTSGRAATGELFF. The rearrangement uses TRBV5-1 and TRBJ2-2; 14 bases are a match to TRBD2. With 7 bases clipped from V and 5 bases from J, the junction kept 10 bases outside the gene matches. This CDR3 region has 17 residues. Looked up from germline, CDR1 is SGHRS and CDR2 is YFSETQ.

The chain joins TRBV27 to TRBJ2-2; D may be TRBD2 (5 bases). Per the germline V gene, CDR1 is MNHEY and CDR2 is SMNVEV (reference sequence). This CDR3 spans 15 amino acids. V was clipped by 3 bases and J by 2 bases, with 10 bases between them. In DNA form, the CDR3 reads TGTGCCAGCAGTTTTTCTCGGGGAAACACCGGGGAGCTGTTTTTT. This codes for CASSFSRGNTGELFF.